The 10 T cell receptor beta chains below were found in one sample sequenced in a study of T cell responses to AZD1222 COVID-19 vaccine listed by TCRdb under 2021. This specimen's time point label, interpreted: about 28 days (+/-7) after the second vaccine dose. The library was prepared using the immunoSEQ multiplex PCR assay. Held by TCRdb, this immuneACCESS table contains in-frame sequences only and omits some clones. Under half of the omission traces to an unresolved V gene where checked; the cause of the rest is unknown. This sample holds about 180,000 clones; over 90% were observed only once. The ten biggest clones cover roughly 2% of the sample. The sample was peripheral blood, taken 28 days after the second AZD1222 dose. Receptors were obtained from an adult who received the AZD1222 COVID-19 vaccine.

The chain joins TRBV7-7 to TRBJ2-2, with 15 bases lining up with TRBD2. The CDR3 is 16 residues long. Germline CDR1 and CDR2: SSHAT and FNYEAQ (reference sequence). V shed 5 bases, J shed 6 bases, and the junction held 4 bases outside the gene matches. CDR3 region: CASSPRTSGGAGELFF. The DNA of the CDR3 is TGTGCCAGCAGCCCGAGGACTAGCGGGGGGGCCGGGGAGCTGTTTTTT. The variable domain in full, with the rest retrieved from reference TRBV7-7 and TRBJ2-2, is GAGVSQSPRYKVTKRGQDVTLRCDPISSHATLYWYQQALGQGPEFLTYFNYEAQPDKSGLPSDRFSAERPEGSISTLTIQRTEQRDSAMYRCASSPRTSGGAGELFFGEGSRLTVL.

The chain couples TRBV19 to TRBJ1-3; D gene unclear. Trimming took 7 bases from V and 0 from J, leaving 10 bases between them. The CDR3 has 14 residues. Germline values: CDR1 LNHDA, CDR2 SQIVND (reference sequence). The CDR3 nucleotides are TGTGCCAGTAAGTCGGCCATCTCTGGAAACACCATATATTTT. Translated: CASKSAISGNTIYF.

This chain links TRBV4-1 with TRBJ2-5; 12 bases align to TRBD2. The CDR3 spans 16 residues. With V trimmed by 0 bases and J by 7 bases, 6 bases remained unmatched. CDR1 is MGHRA, CDR2 YSYEKL, per germline. The CDR3 sequence is CASSQDGTSGLRTQYF. CDR3 in DNA: TGCGCCAGCAGCCAAGATGGGACTAGCGGGTTGCGGACCCAGTACTTC.

The chain employs TRBV24-1 and TRBJ1-3; 7 positions match TRBD1. CDR3 length: 16 amino acids. The ends lost 5 bases at V and 0 bases at J; junction bases unmatched: 6. The germline V gene has CDR1 KGHDR and CDR2 SFDVKD. The CDR3 loop reads CATSGWDRDSGNTIYF. DNA of the CDR3: TGTGCCACCAGTGGCTGGGACAGAGACTCTGGAAACACCATATATTTT.

This chain joins TRBV7-9 and TRBJ1-3, with no clear D. V was clipped by 2 bases and J by 3 bases, with 8 bases between them. CDR1 is SEHNR and CDR2 is FQNEAQ in the germline V gene (reference sequence). CDR3 length: 14 amino acids. Here the CDR3 reads CASSLSSGGNTIYF. CDR3 DNA sequence: TGTGCCAGCAGCTTAAGTTCGGGTGGAAACACCATATATTTT.

The chain has TRBV7-2 and TRBJ2-5; D call uncertain. The CDR3 is 15 residues long. The V and J ends lost 2 bases and 0 bases respectively, with 10 bases between them. Germline CDR1 reads SGHTA; CDR2 reads FQGNSA. The chain's CDR3 is CASSLSSGHQETQYF. The CDR3 DNA is TGTGCCAGCAGCTTATCATCAGGACACCAAGAGACCCAGTACTTC.

The chain joins TRBV24-1 to TRBJ1-2; the D gene is possibly TRBD1 (5 bases). The CDR3 runs to 16 residues. Germline V gene sequence: CDR1 KGHDR, CDR2 SFDVKD. Trimming stripped 2 bases from V and 6 bases from J, with 18 bases between. For the CDR3, the DNA is TGTGCCACCAGTGATTCACACTCTACAGGTGACCATGGCTACACCTTC. Its protein is CATSDSHSTGDHGYTF.

The chain couples TRBV19 to TRBJ1-3; 7 nucleotides match TRBD1. Trimming removed 5 bases from V and 0 bases from J; junction bases left unmatched: 4. CDR1 is LNHDA, CDR2 SQIVND, per germline (reference sequence). This CDR3 has 15 residues. The CDR3, as DNA: TGTGCCAGTAGTGACCGGGACAGCTCTGGAAACACCATATATTTT. Translating it yields CASSDRDSSGNTIYF.

CDR3 DNA: TGTGCCAGCAATTGGAGCGGGAGGCTGTCCTACAATGAGCAGTTCTTC. It codes for CASNWSGRLSYNEQFF. The chain recombines TRBV28 with TRBJ2-1, with TRBD2 identical over 9 bases. The CDR3 spans 16 residues. V lost 7 bases, J lost 1 base, and 8 bases stayed unmatched. CDR1 is MDHEN and CDR2 is SYDVKM in the germline V gene.

V gene TRBV5-1 combines with J gene TRBJ2-1, with 8 bases lining up with TRBD1. CDR1 and CDR2 (germline): SGHRS, YFSETQ. This CDR3 is built from 12 residues. Trimming at V came to 4 bases and at J to 9 bases, leaving 3 bases not matched to a gene. CDR3 loop: CASSPGQAEQFF. In nucleotides, the CDR3 is TGCGCCAGCAGCCCGGGACAGGCTGAGCAGTTCTTC.